This TCR beta chain came from a study of blood T cell repertoires in COVID-19. The data were produced by immunoSEQ multiplex PCR, yet TCRdb's version contains in-frame clones alone and is incomplete. Among a few hundred thousand clones, 80% to 90% were seen once, and the ten largest hold 2.4%. Looked up from germline, CDR1 is LGHDT and CDR2 is YNNKEL (reference sequence). The CDR3 is 13 residues long. V lost 2 bases, J lost 8 bases, and 5 bases stayed unmatched. Clinical history as reported by participants underpinned cohort assignment. For recovered donors of Cohort 3, there were two negative PCRs, clearance, or symptom resolution.

V is TRBV3-1 (or the pseudogene TRBV3-2) and J is TRBJ1-2; 7 positions match TRBD1. The sequence came from a woman aged 18-29 years who had recovered from COVID-19. The sample consisted of PBMCs or T cells enriched from blood (not recorded which). The CDR3 sequence: CASSQLTGVGYTF. The CDR3 DNA reads as TGTGCCAGCAGCCAACTCACAGGGGTCGGCTACACCTTC.